The source of this T cell receptor (beta chain) is a study of T-cell memory formation after mild COVID-19. The wider study: Clusters of TCRs were largely donor specific. General study findings and limits: Shrinking CD4+ clones were chiefly CM and EM; CD8+ ones were chiefly EMRA. Clones that got smaller from day 15 to 85 had even CD4/CD8, while clones growing later tipped toward CD4+.

The CDR3 contains 14 residues. V shed 5 bases and J 5 bases; nucleotides not matched to a gene: 10. Germline V gene data show CDR1 as SGDLS and CDR2 as YYNGEE. This clonotype came up a few times. The antigen is undetermined. A 5'RACE reaction primed in the constant segment made cDNA libraries of TCR alpha and TCR beta, and these carried sample barcodes and UMIs. TCRdb re-called the 5' RACE reads with MiXCR, one entry per CDR3 protein. The table shows 300,000 or so distinct CDR3 sequences, with around 16% occurring only once. The TCR was taken from a man between 18 and 35 years old who had mild COVID-19 (a few samples of this study predate the infection). Cell type and time point are not known. The source material was PBMCs or a T cell subset sorted from them (not recorded which). The chain recombines TRBV9 with TRBJ2-7; 7 nucleotides agree with TRBD1. This CDR3 is CASSSTGTDNEQYF. In DNA form, the CDR3 reads TGTGCCAGCAGTTCGACAGGGACAGACAACGAGCAGTACTTC.